These T cell receptor beta chains were read from a single sample in a study of blood T cell repertoires in COVID-19. Sequenced by immunoSEQ multiplex PCR; TCRdb stores in-frame clones only, minus some. The sample shows roughly 190,000 clones, over 75% of them seen only once. Sequenced material: peripheral blood. These receptors were collected from a woman aged 50 to 60 with acute or convalescent COVID-19. The CDR3 runs from the conserved cysteine through the conserved F or W. The D gene is left open where the match is weak. Clone size, where shown, is once, few, many, or a class for clones that have expanded.

j_call: TRBJ1-4; d_call: NA; cdr3_length: 16; v_call: TRBV7-2; clone_size: NA; cdr3_aa: CASSLTSGAGGEKLFF; cdr3_nt: TGTGCCAGCAGCTTAACATCAGGGGCGGGGGGTGAAAAACTGTTTTTT
j_call: TRBJ1-2; d_call: NA; cdr3_length: 15; v_call: TRBV5-5; clone_size: NA; cdr3_aa: CASSLAGTAQGGYTF; cdr3_nt: TGTGCCAGCAGCTTGGCGGGGACTGCGCAAGGTGGCTACACCTTC
j_call: TRBJ1-3; d_call: NA; cdr3_length: 16; v_call: TRBV9; clone_size: once; cdr3_aa: CASSGQGRSSGNTIYF; cdr3_nt: TGTGCCAGCAGCGGGCAGGGAAGGTCCTCTGGAAACACCATATATTTT
j_call: TRBJ2-2; d_call: NA; cdr3_length: 13; v_call: TRBV28; clone_size: NA; cdr3_aa: CASSSLDRAELFF; cdr3_nt: TGTGCCAGCAGTTCCCTAGACAGAGCGGAGCTGTTTTTT
j_call: TRBJ1-2; d_call: NA; cdr3_length: 15; v_call: TRBV7-8; clone_size: NA; cdr3_aa: CASSFWTRRDYGYTF; cdr3_nt: TGTGCCAGCAGCTTCTGGACACGAAGGGATTATGGCTACACCTTC
j_call: TRBJ2-7; d_call: NA; cdr3_length: 11; v_call: TRBV6-5; clone_size: NA; cdr3_aa: CASSYGLVQYF; cdr3_nt: TGTGCCAGCAGTTACGGACTCGTGCAGTACTTC
j_call: TRBJ1-1; d_call: NA; cdr3_length: 16; v_call: TRBV5-1; clone_size: NA; cdr3_aa: CASRSQGIQMNTEAFF; cdr3_nt: TGCGCCAGCCGATCACAGGGTATTCAAATGAACACTGAAGCTTTCTTT
j_call: TRBJ1-6; d_call: NA; cdr3_length: 12; v_call: TRBV13; clone_size: few; cdr3_aa: CASSRRETPLHF; cdr3_nt: TGTGCCAGCAGTAGAAGGGAGACACCCCTCCACTTT
j_call: TRBJ2-3; d_call: NA; cdr3_length: 16; v_call: TRBV24-1; clone_size: few; cdr3_aa: CATSDFYTRGTDTQYF; cdr3_nt: TGTGCCACCAGTGATTTTTATACTAGAGGCACAGATACGCAGTATTTT
j_call: TRBJ1-5; d_call: TRBD1; cdr3_length: 15; v_call: TRBV28; clone_size: once; cdr3_aa: CASRTTGTYNQPQHF; cdr3_nt: TGTGCCAGCAGGACGACAGGGACTTACAATCAGCCCCAGCATTTT
j_call: TRBJ2-3; d_call: TRBD2; cdr3_length: 14; v_call: TRBV27; clone_size: NA; cdr3_aa: CASSSGLGTDTQYF; cdr3_nt: TGTGCCAGCAGTTCGGGACTAGGCACAGATACGCAGTATTTT
j_call: TRBJ2-3; d_call: NA; cdr3_length: 15; v_call: TRBV18; clone_size: once; cdr3_aa: CASSPPSPRTDTQYF; cdr3_nt: TGTGCCAGCTCACCACCATCTCCTCGCACAGATACGCAGTATTTT
j_call: TRBJ1-5; d_call: NA; cdr3_length: 14; v_call: TRBV18; clone_size: NA; cdr3_aa: CASSPGAANQPQHF; cdr3_nt: TGTGCCAGCTCACCCGGAGCAGCCAATCAGCCCCAGCATTTT
j_call: TRBJ1-1; d_call: NA; cdr3_length: 14; v_call: TRBV2; clone_size: NA; cdr3_aa: CASSPQSMNTEAFF; cdr3_nt: TGTGCCAGCAGTCCACAGTCGATGAACACTGAAGCTTTCTTT
j_call: TRBJ2-1; d_call: TRBD2; cdr3_length: 15; v_call: TRBV9; clone_size: few; cdr3_aa: CASSARLAAYNEQFF; cdr3_nt: TGTGCCAGCAGCGCTAGACTAGCGGCCTACAATGAGCAGTTCTTC
j_call: TRBJ1-2; d_call: TRBD1; cdr3_length: 13; v_call: TRBV6-5; clone_size: NA; cdr3_aa: CASSRTGGKGYTF; cdr3_nt: TGTGCCAGCAGTAGGACAGGGGGCAAGGGCTACACCTTC
j_call: TRBJ1-1; d_call: NA; cdr3_length: 16; v_call: TRBV10-2; clone_size: NA; cdr3_aa: CASSAPRGRQNTEAFF; cdr3_nt: TGCGCCAGCAGTGCTCCAAGGGGTAGACAAAACACTGAAGCTTTCTTT
j_call: TRBJ1-5; d_call: NA; cdr3_length: 15; v_call: TRBV10-2; clone_size: NA; cdr3_aa: CASSDSGIGNQPQHF; cdr3_nt: TGCGCCAGCAGTGATTCGGGGATTGGCAATCAGCCCCAGCATTTT
j_call: TRBJ2-2; d_call: NA; cdr3_length: 14; v_call: TRBV5-1; clone_size: NA; cdr3_aa: CASSFSVNTGELFF; cdr3_nt: TGCGCCAGCAGCTTTTCAGTCAACACCGGGGAGCTGTTTTTT
j_call: TRBJ1-1; d_call: NA; cdr3_length: 15; v_call: TRBV19; clone_size: NA; cdr3_aa: CASKGREARHTEAFF; cdr3_nt: TGTGCCAGTAAAGGGAGAGAGGCACGGCACACTGAAGCTTTCTTT
j_call: TRBJ2-7; d_call: NA; cdr3_length: 13; v_call: TRBV15; clone_size: NA; cdr3_aa: CATSRDYSYEQYF; cdr3_nt: TGTGCCACCAGCAGGGACTACTCCTACGAGCAGTACTTC
j_call: TRBJ2-3; d_call: TRBD2; cdr3_length: 15; v_call: TRBV5-1; clone_size: NA; cdr3_aa: CASSSRGGSTDTQYF; cdr3_nt: TGCGCCAGCAGCTCTCGCGGGGGTAGCACAGATACGCAGTATTTT
j_call: TRBJ2-1; d_call: TRBD2; cdr3_length: 18; v_call: TRBV19; clone_size: NA; cdr3_aa: CASSIEPPTSGAYNEQFF; cdr3_nt: TGTGCCAGTAGTATAGAACCTCCCACTAGCGGAGCGTACAATGAGCAGTTCTTC
j_call: TRBJ2-3; d_call: NA; cdr3_length: 13; v_call: TRBV5-6; clone_size: once; cdr3_aa: CASTPGNTDTQYF; cdr3_nt: TGTGCCAGCACCCCTGGCAACACAGATACGCAGTATTTT
j_call: TRBJ2-7; d_call: TRBD2; cdr3_length: 16; v_call: TRBV5-6; clone_size: NA; cdr3_aa: CASSLPLAESSYEQYF; cdr3_nt: TGTGCCAGCAGCTTGCCCCTAGCGGAGAGCTCCTACGAGCAGTACTTC
j_call: TRBJ1-5; d_call: TRBD1; cdr3_length: 14; v_call: TRBV2; clone_size: NA; cdr3_aa: CASSRTGSNQPQHF; cdr3_nt: TGTGCCAGCAGCCGGACAGGTAGCAATCAGCCCCAGCATTTT
j_call: TRBJ1-2; d_call: NA; cdr3_length: 13; v_call: TRBV6-5; clone_size: NA; cdr3_aa: CASSSSEGEGYTF; cdr3_nt: TGTGCCAGCAGTTCATCCGAGGGAGAGGGCTACACCTTC
j_call: TRBJ2-7; d_call: TRBD2; cdr3_length: 17; v_call: TRBV5-1; clone_size: NA; cdr3_aa: CASSLAGPSGSQLEQYF; cdr3_nt: TGCGCCAGCAGCTTGGCAGGGCCTAGCGGGAGTCAGCTCGAGCAGTACTTC
j_call: TRBJ2-1; d_call: TRBD1; cdr3_length: 19; v_call: TRBV19; clone_size: NA; cdr3_aa: CASSSLGQGDSSSYNEQFF; cdr3_nt: TGTGCCAGTAGTAGCCTAGGACAGGGAGACTCGAGCTCCTACAATGAGCAGTTCTTC
j_call: TRBJ1-5; d_call: NA; cdr3_length: 12; v_call: TRBV30; clone_size: NA; cdr3_aa: CAWKRSNQPQHF; cdr3_nt: TGTGCCTGGAAGAGGAGCAATCAGCCCCAGCATTTT
j_call: TRBJ2-2; d_call: NA; cdr3_length: 17; v_call: TRBV5-8; clone_size: once; cdr3_aa: CASRRAFGGRDTGELFF; cdr3_nt: TGTGCCAGCAGGCGGGCGTTCGGGGGGCGAGACACCGGGGAGCTGTTTTTT
j_call: TRBJ2-1; d_call: NA; cdr3_length: 16; v_call: TRBV12-5; clone_size: NA; cdr3_aa: CASGPPGGTYYNEQFF; cdr3_nt: TGTGCTAGTGGTCCCCCCGGGGGTACCTACTACAATGAGCAGTTCTTC
j_call: TRBJ2-7; d_call: NA; cdr3_length: 13; v_call: TRBV6-2/TRBV6-3; clone_size: NA; cdr3_aa: CASSYSHPYEQYF; cdr3_nt: TGTGCCAGCAGTTATTCCCATCCCTACGAGCAGTACTTC
j_call: TRBJ2-7; d_call: TRBD1; cdr3_length: 14; v_call: TRBV6-5; clone_size: once; cdr3_aa: CASRRGQARDEQYF; cdr3_nt: TGTGCCAGCAGGAGGGGACAGGCTCGTGACGAGCAGTACTTC
j_call: TRBJ2-7; d_call: NA; cdr3_length: 12; v_call: TRBV19; clone_size: NA; cdr3_aa: CASRHRVGEQYF; cdr3_nt: TGTGCCAGTAGGCACAGGGTAGGTGAGCAGTACTTC
j_call: TRBJ2-1; d_call: TRBD2; cdr3_length: 15; v_call: TRBV7-2; clone_size: NA; cdr3_aa: CASSASSGLYNEQFF; cdr3_nt: TGTGCCAGCAGCGCCTCTAGCGGGCTGTACAATGAGCAGTTCTTC
j_call: TRBJ2-3; d_call: TRBD2; cdr3_length: 15; v_call: TRBV3-1/TRBV3-2; clone_size: once; cdr3_aa: CASSPTSGSTDTQYF; cdr3_nt: TGTGCCAGCAGTCCTACTAGCGGTAGCACAGATACGCAGTATTTT
j_call: TRBJ2-1; d_call: NA; cdr3_length: 13; v_call: TRBV6-5; clone_size: NA; cdr3_aa: CASRYGGGGEQFF; cdr3_nt: TGTGCCAGCCGGTATGGCGGGGGCGGTGAGCAGTTCTTC
j_call: TRBJ1-5; d_call: NA; cdr3_length: 16; v_call: TRBV10-3; clone_size: NA; cdr3_aa: CAISESRGISNQPQHF; cdr3_nt: TGTGCCATCAGTGAGTCGCGGGGGATCAGCAATCAGCCCCAGCATTTT
j_call: TRBJ1-2; d_call: TRBD1; cdr3_length: 13; v_call: TRBV2; clone_size: NA; cdr3_aa: CASQGQGINGYTF; cdr3_nt: TGTGCCAGCCAGGGACAGGGGATAAATGGCTACACCTTC
j_call: TRBJ1-6; d_call: NA; cdr3_length: 15; v_call: TRBV6-5; clone_size: few; cdr3_aa: CASSSSWTANSPLHF; cdr3_nt: TGTGCCAGCTCTTCCTCGTGGACAGCGAATTCACCCCTCCACTTT
j_call: TRBJ2-7; d_call: NA; cdr3_length: 11; v_call: TRBV27; clone_size: NA; cdr3_aa: CASSLGQKQYF; cdr3_nt: TGTGCCAGCAGTTTAGGACAGAAGCAGTACTTC
j_call: TRBJ2-1; d_call: NA; cdr3_length: 14; v_call: TRBV7-2; clone_size: NA; cdr3_aa: CASSSGQPNNEQFF; cdr3_nt: TGTGCCAGCAGCTCCGGACAGCCCAACAATGAGCAGTTCTTC
j_call: TRBJ2-1; d_call: TRBD2; cdr3_length: 16; v_call: TRBV25-1; clone_size: few; cdr3_aa: CASSDTVAGAYNEQFF; cdr3_nt: TGTGCCAGCAGTGATACCGTAGCGGGGGCCTACAATGAGCAGTTCTTC
j_call: TRBJ2-1; d_call: NA; cdr3_length: 12; v_call: TRBV12-3/TRBV12-4; clone_size: NA; cdr3_aa: CASSLTGYEQFF; cdr3_nt: TGTGCCAGCAGTTTAACAGGATATGAGCAGTTCTTC
j_call: TRBJ1-2; d_call: NA; cdr3_length: 14; v_call: TRBV6-2/TRBV6-3; clone_size: NA; cdr3_aa: CASSYPTGAYGYTF; cdr3_nt: TGTGCCAGCAGTTACCCGACAGGTGCCTATGGCTACACCTTC
j_call: TRBJ2-7; d_call: NA; cdr3_length: 12; v_call: TRBV6-5; clone_size: NA; cdr3_aa: CASRRDSHEQYF; cdr3_nt: TGTGCCAGCAGGCGGGACAGCCACGAGCAGTACTTC
j_call: TRBJ2-4; d_call: NA; cdr3_length: 16; v_call: TRBV27; clone_size: NA; cdr3_aa: CASSSRGGLAKNIQYF; cdr3_nt: TGTGCCAGCAGTTCTAGGGGAGGACTAGCCAAAAACATTCAGTACTTC
j_call: TRBJ2-1; d_call: TRBD2; cdr3_length: 16; v_call: TRBV9; clone_size: NA; cdr3_aa: CASSSVAGGSFNEQFF; cdr3_nt: TGTGCCAGCAGCTCGGTAGCGGGGGGTTCTTTCAATGAGCAGTTCTTC
j_call: TRBJ1-3; d_call: NA; cdr3_length: 17; v_call: TRBV30; clone_size: NA; cdr3_aa: CAWSVPWDSRSGNTIYF; cdr3_nt: TGTGCCTGGAGTGTACCGTGGGACTCACGCTCTGGAAACACCATATATTTT
j_call: TRBJ2-7; d_call: NA; cdr3_length: 15; v_call: TRBV6-5; clone_size: NA; cdr3_aa: CASSYSYAEYYEQYF; cdr3_nt: TGTGCCAGCAGTTACTCGTACGCGGAATACTACGAGCAGTACTTC
j_call: TRBJ2-7; d_call: TRBD1; cdr3_length: 15; v_call: TRBV27; clone_size: NA; cdr3_aa: CASMGTGQGQREQYF; cdr3_nt: TGTGCCAGCATGGGTACGGGACAGGGACAGCGCGAGCAGTACTTC
j_call: TRBJ2-4; d_call: NA; cdr3_length: 16; v_call: TRBV6-6; clone_size: NA; cdr3_aa: CASSPLGGGPKNIQYF; cdr3_nt: TGTGCCAGCAGTCCCCTGGGCGGGGGCCCCAAAAACATTCAGTACTTC